Detailed here is one T cell receptor beta chain. Its matching antigen is unknown. Germline loops: CDR1 MNHEY, CDR2 SVGAGI. This CDR3 region has 14 residues. V lost 5 bases, J lost 3 bases, and 14 bases lay in between. Treatment specified: oral pan-JAK inhibitor, 5-10 mg twice daily. The source of the sample is a study of CD8+ T cells in alopecia areata. The study's findings and limits: Given one nonresponder, whether baseline CD8+ expansion relates to response remains uncertain.

Reverse transcription of extracted RNA yielded cDNA, which provided the sequencing template. The data were produced by immunoSEQ multiplex PCR, yet TCRdb's version contains in-frame clones alone and is incomplete. Here the sample spans nearly 110,000 clones, around 84% being singletons. This sequence originates from a human donor with alopecia areata. The V call is TRBV6-5, the J call TRBJ2-7; maybe TRBD1 (8 bases). The specimen comprised CD8+ T cells sorted from blood, sampled at week 24, from a patient treated with tofacitinib. CDR3 sequence (DNA): TGTGCCAGCAGTGACAGGGGAGGGAGCTACGAGCAGTACTTC. Translated, it gives CASSDRGGSYEQYF.